The T cell receptor beta chain described here comes from a study of blood T cell repertoires in COVID-19. About the research overall: Whether acute or convalescent, the COVID-19 samples came from the United States, Italy and Spain. T cells, B-cell-depleted T cells, or PBMCs supplied cDNA or gDNA.

The authors' processing: Nucleated cell number was recorded as an estimate derived from reference gene primer amplification. Only in-frame clones appear in the TCRdb table, and some are missing; sequencing was by immunoSEQ multiplex PCR. V, J and clone size were drawn from that table, and D and trimming were deduced from the DNA. The sample holds more than 15,000 clones, roughly 81% seen once. The germline gives CDR1 SNHLY, CDR2 FYNNEI. V was shortened by 2 bases and J by 10 bases, with 14 bases between the two germline ends. The CDR3 runs to 13 residues. This sequence originates from a man aged 55 to 70 with acute or convalescent COVID-19. The chain links TRBV2 to TRBJ1-1, with D tentatively TRBD1 (6 bases). The sample taken for sequencing was peripheral blood. The CDR3: CASSELVTGRAFF. The CDR3 nucleotides are TGTGCCAGCAGTGAATTAGTGACAGGAAGAGCTTTCTTT.